The 30 T cell receptor beta chains reported below all come from one sample, sequenced in a study of CXCR3-negative and CXCR3-positive naive CD8 T cells. Study-wide points: Greater hydrophobicity was found in TRB CDR3s of CXCR3-positive naive cells than of CXCR3-negative naive cells.

Their recognized antigens are unknown. UMI labels and 5' RACE were used to prepare the TRB cDNA libraries. TCRdb processed the 5' RACE reads again and assigns one entry to each CDR3 protein, with no DNA. The sample has some 130,000 distinct CDR3 sequences, and its top ten clones hold roughly 0.41%. The sequenced material came from naive CXCR3+ CD8+ T cells from blood. Subset defined: CD45RO-CCR7+CD27+CD95- naive CD8+ T cells expressing CXCR3 (TNR3+). These receptors were obtained from a human donor in good health. Some clones in this sample may be carry-over from other donors' samples.

The gene calls are TRBV20-1 and TRBJ2-1; TCRdb designates TRBD2, a call that cannot be tested without DNA. CDR1 DFQATT and CDR2 SNEGSKA come from the germline V gene (reference sequence). This CDR3 spans 16 amino acids. The chain's CDR3 is CGAGASRGPAYNEQFF.

This chain joins TRBV7-9 and TRBJ2-7; as DNA is missing, the TRBD1 call by TCRdb cannot be tested. CDR1 and CDR2 from the germline V gene are SEHNR and FQNEAQ (reference sequence). CDR3 length: 15 residues. This chain's CDR3 is CASSLGRAVNYEQYF.

The chain uses TRBV6-6 and TRBJ2-2; TCRdb's D call, TRBD1, is unchecked because there is no DNA. The germline CDR1 and CDR2 sequences are MNHNY and SVGAGI (reference sequence). CDR3 length equals 14 residues. CDR3 in amino acids: CATQTQGETGELFF.

The J gene is TRBJ2-1, the V gene TRBV20-1; lacking DNA, the TRBD2 call made by TCRdb goes unchecked. This CDR3 region has 15 residues. Germline CDR1 is DFQATT and CDR2 is SNEGSKA (reference sequence). The CDR3 sequence is CSVTPAGDLYNEQFF.

The chain combines TRBV28 with TRBJ2-7; TCRdb outputs TRBD2, but without DNA this stays unchecked. Per the germline V gene, CDR1 is MDHEN and CDR2 is SYDVKM. CDR3 size: 14 residues. Here the CDR3 reads CASRGLAGGHEQYF.

The V call is TRBV3-1, the J call TRBJ2-4; TCRdb reports TRBD1, a call that lacks DNA to check it against. This CDR3 region has 15 residues. Germline V gene lookup returns CDR1 LGHDT and CDR2 YNNKEL (reference sequence). The CDR3 here is CASSQDRGLPTIQYF.

The chain is built from TRBV6-5 and TRBJ1-5; TCRdb's D gene call, TRBD1, goes unchecked for lack of DNA. Germline CDR1 is MNHEY and CDR2 is SVGAGI. The CDR3 runs 12 residues. The CDR3 sequence is CASRTGNQPQHF.

This rearrangement joins TRBV12-5 to TRBJ1-2; TCRdb outputs TRBD1, but without DNA this stays unchecked. Germline V CDR1 and CDR2: LGHNT, FRNRAP. CDR3 length: 13 amino acids. This CDR3 reads CASGSPTGHGYTF.

J is TRBJ1-1 and V is TRBV7-9; without DNA, the TCRdb call of TRBD1 cannot be checked. The germline V gene encodes CDR1 SEHNR and CDR2 FQNEAQ (reference sequence). This CDR3 is built from 13 residues. The CDR3 here is CASSTGQNTEAFF.

The chain carries TRBV29-1 and TRBJ2-7. The length of the CDR3 is 11 residues. The germline gives CDR1 SQVTM, CDR2 ANQGSEA. The CDR3 sequence is CSVGWTYEQYF.

The genes are TRBV23-1 and TRBJ1-1. TRBV23-1 is an ORF for which the function is uncertain. The CDR3 is made up of 15 amino acids. The CDR3 here is CARGLVGGTVPGAFF.

The V and J genes are TRBV14 and TRBJ1-2; no DNA is available, so the TRBD1 call from TCRdb remains unchecked. CDR1 and CDR2 from the germline V gene are SGHDN and FVKESK. The length of the CDR3 is 15 residues. CDR3 region: CASSPYSQGTYGYTF.

CDR3 sequence: CSVWGRTGELFF. The gene calls are TRBV29-1 and TRBJ2-2; TCRdb picks TRBD1, but there is no DNA to check that call. Germline CDR1 and CDR2: SQVTM and ANQGSEA. The length of the CDR3 is 12 residues.

The chain uses TRBV28 and TRBJ2-3; TCRdb picks TRBD2, but there is no DNA to check that call. Looked up from germline, CDR1 is MDHEN and CDR2 is SYDVKM. The CDR3 consists of 18 residues. CDR3: CASSLYSGGMGMTDTQYF.

This sequence joins TRBV21-1 and TRBJ2-2; the D call from TCRdb, TRBD1, cannot be confirmed without DNA. TRBV21-1 is labeled a pseudogene. The CDR3 sequence is 17 residues long. The CDR3 is CASSKNRDRANTGELFF.

The V gene is TRBV29-1, the J gene TRBJ1-1; TCRdb's D gene call, TRBD1, goes unchecked for lack of DNA. The CDR3 has 12 amino acids. Germline CDR1 reads SQVTM; CDR2 reads ANQGSEA. The CDR3 sequence is CSVEGQGGEAFF.

J is TRBJ1-1 and V is TRBV28. Germline assignment: CDR1 MDHEN and CDR2 SYDVKM. CDR3 length: 12 residues. This CDR3 is CASSLKNTEAFF. Combining the CDR3 with reference TRBV28 and TRBJ1-1 gives the whole variable domain DVKVTQSSRYLVKRTGEKVFLECVQDMDHENMFWYRQDPGLGLRLIYFSYDVKMKEKGDIPEGYSVSREKKERFSLILESASTNQTSMYLCASSLKNTEAFFGQGTRLTVV.

This CDR3 is CSADRDRGRYEQYF. V and J are TRBV20-1 and TRBJ2-7; TCRdb reports TRBD1, a call that lacks DNA to check it against. This CDR3 has 14 residues. CDR1 DFQATT and CDR2 SNEGSKA come from the germline V gene (reference sequence).

The chain links TRBV5-1 to TRBJ2-7; TCRdb outputs TRBD2, but without DNA this stays unchecked. CDR3 length: 15 residues. The germline V gene has CDR1 SGHRS and CDR2 YFSETQ. The CDR3 sequence is CASRETSGSSYERYF.

This sequence joins TRBV28 and TRBJ2-6; as DNA is missing, the TRBD2 call by TCRdb cannot be tested. Germline V gene data show CDR1 as MDHEN and CDR2 as SYDVKM. CDR3 length equals 17 residues. CDR3 loop: CASNNREGTSGANVLTF.

The chain combines TRBV28 with TRBJ1-1; TCRdb's D call, TRBD1, is unchecked because there is no DNA. Germline V gives CDR1 MDHEN, CDR2 SYDVKM. The CDR3 runs 11 residues. This CDR3 is CATSEGTEAFF.

The genes are TRBV3-1 and TRBJ2-5; the TRBD1 assignment by TCRdb is unverifiable without DNA. The CDR3 has 15 residues. Germline V CDR1 and CDR2: LGHDT, YNNKEL (reference sequence). Here the CDR3 reads CASSPTARQEETQYF.

The gene calls are TRBV23-1 and TRBJ2-1. TRBV23-1 is designated an ORF whose function remains uncertain. The CDR3 sequence is 15 residues long. The CDR3 sequence: CASSQSSWGPNEQFF.

This chain uses TRBV29-1 with TRBJ2-7; TCRdb proposes TRBD2, but this gene call is untestable without DNA. Germline V gene sequence: CDR1 SQVTM, CDR2 ANQGSEA. The CDR3 runs to 13 residues. CDR3 loop: CSVLAIDGYEQYF.

The V gene is TRBV4-3, the J gene TRBJ1-2. CDR3 size: 15 residues. Germline CDR1 LGHNA, CDR2 YSLEER. The CDR3 reads CASSQVRTDIYGYTF.

This chain joins TRBV7-9 and TRBJ2-3. The CDR3 runs 12 residues. Germline V lookup: CDR1 SEHNR, CDR2 FQNEAQ (reference sequence). CDR3 sequence reads: CASRPDFILQYF.

The chain recombines TRBV6-5 with TRBJ2-7; TCRdb outputs TRBD2, but without DNA this stays unchecked. The CDR3 consists of 17 residues. In germline, CDR1 is MNHEY, CDR2 SVGAGI. The CDR3: CASSYSNSLAGTYEQYF.

The chain couples TRBV29-1 to TRBJ2-7. This CDR3 has 11 amino acids. Germline CDR1 reads SQVTM; CDR2 reads ANQGSEA. CDR3 in amino acids: CSVGGFYEQYF.

The V and J genes are TRBV28 and TRBJ2-5; TCRdb outputs TRBD1, but without DNA this stays unchecked. The CDR3 spans 16 residues. Looked up from germline, CDR1 is MDHEN and CDR2 is SYDVKM. CDR3 sequence: CASSFGSQGLQETQYF.

This chain joins TRBV7-9 and TRBJ2-3; TCRdb indicates TRBD2, and absent DNA this call remains unverified. The CDR3 runs to 15 residues. Germline CDR1 and CDR2: SEHNR and FQNEAQ (reference sequence). The CDR3 reads CASSPSDLALSPQYF.